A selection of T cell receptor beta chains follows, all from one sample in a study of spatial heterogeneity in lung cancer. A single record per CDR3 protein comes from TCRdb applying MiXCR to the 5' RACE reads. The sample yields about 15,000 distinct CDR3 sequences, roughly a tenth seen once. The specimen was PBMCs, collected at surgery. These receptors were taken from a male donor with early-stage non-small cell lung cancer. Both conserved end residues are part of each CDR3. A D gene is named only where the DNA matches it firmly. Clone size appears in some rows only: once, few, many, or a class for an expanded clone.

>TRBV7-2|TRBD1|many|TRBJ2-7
CASNWGTGTYEQYF
TGTGCCAGCAATTGGGGGACAGGGACCTACGAGCAGTACTTC
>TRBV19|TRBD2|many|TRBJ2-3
CASPRAQGLAGGQTDTQYF
TGTGCCAGTCCCCGGGCTCAAGGACTAGCGGGAGGCCAAACAGATACGCAGTATTTT
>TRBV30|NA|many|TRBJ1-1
CAWSVSGLVAEAFF
TGTGCCTGGAGTGTATCCGGGTTGGTGGCTGAAGCTTTCTTT
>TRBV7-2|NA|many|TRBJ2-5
CASSKALEETQYF
TGTGCCAGCAGCAAGGCCCTGGAGGAGACCCAGTACTTC
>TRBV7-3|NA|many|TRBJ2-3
CASSQGRIRTDTQYF
TGTGCCAGCAGTCAGGGACGAATACGCACAGATACGCAGTATTTT
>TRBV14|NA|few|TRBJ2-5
CASSQGGQETQYF
TGTGCCAGCAGCCAAGGAGGGCAAGAGACCCAGTACTTC
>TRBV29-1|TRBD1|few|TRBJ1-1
CSGRDSLNTEAFF
TGCAGCGGGAGGGACAGCCTTAACACTGAAGCTTTCTTT
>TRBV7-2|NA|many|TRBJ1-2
CASSSRSVGYTF
TGTGCCAGCAGCTCTAGATCGGTTGGCTACACCTTC
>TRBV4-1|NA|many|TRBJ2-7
CASSQDPLGLREQYF
TGCGCCAGCAGCCAAGATCCTCTCGGACTGAGGGAGCAGTACTTC
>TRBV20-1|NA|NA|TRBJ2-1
CSALRANEQFF
TGCAGTGCCCTCCGGGCTAATGAGCAGTTCTTC
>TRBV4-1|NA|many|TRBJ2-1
CASSQGPASNEQFF
TGCGCCAGCAGCCAAGGGCCCGCTAGCAATGAGCAGTTCTTC
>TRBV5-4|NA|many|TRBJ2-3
CASSVGSADTQYF
TGTGCCAGCAGCGTCGGGTCCGCAGATACGCAGTATTTT
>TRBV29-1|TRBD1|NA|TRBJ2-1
CSAQDRTGNEQFF
TGCAGCGCCCAGGACAGGACTGGTAATGAGCAGTTCTTC
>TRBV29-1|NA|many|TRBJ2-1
CSVPGGGTESYNEQFF
TGCAGCGTCCCGGGGGGTGGGACAGAGAGCTACAATGAGCAGTTCTTC
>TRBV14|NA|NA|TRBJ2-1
CASSQELTYNEQFF
TGTGCCAGCAGCCAAGAGTTGACCTACAATGAGCAGTTCTTC
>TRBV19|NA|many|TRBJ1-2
CASKRPSLDPRDLGYGYTF
TGTGCCAGTAAGAGGCCGTCGCTCGACCCCAGGGATCTCGGCTATGGCTACACCTTC
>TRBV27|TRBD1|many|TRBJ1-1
CASSPGQTRTGEAFF
TGTGCCAGCAGTCCGGGACAGACTCGAACCGGTGAAGCTTTCTTT
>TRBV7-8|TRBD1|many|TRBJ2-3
CASSLATGPTDTQYF
TGTGCCAGCAGCTTAGCGACAGGGCCCACAGATACGCAGTATTTT
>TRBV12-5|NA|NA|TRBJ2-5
CASGPQGAETQYF
TGTGCTAGTGGCCCACAGGGAGCGGAGACCCAGTACTTC
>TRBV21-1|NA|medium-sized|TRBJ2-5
CASRRHFGRRPIEFCPTRDETQYF
TGTGCCAGCAGGAGGCACTTCGGCCGTCGGCCTATAGAGTTCTGCCCCACTCGTGACGAGACCCAGTACTTC
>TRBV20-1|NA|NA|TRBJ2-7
CSARTIGSPSREQYF
TGCAGTGCTAGAACAATCGGGAGCCCGAGCCGCGAGCAGTACTTC
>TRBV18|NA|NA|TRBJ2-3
CASSPSMVAETTDTQYF
TGTGCCAGCTCACCCAGCATGGTAGCGGAGACCACAGATACGCAGTATTTT
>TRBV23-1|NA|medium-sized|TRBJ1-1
CASSQPGRNTEAFF
TGCGCCAGCAGTCAACCAGGGCGGAACACTGAAGCTTTCTTT
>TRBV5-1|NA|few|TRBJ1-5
CASSLAGEGSQPQHF
TGCGCCAGCAGCTTGGCCGGGGAAGGTAGTCAGCCCCAGCATTTT
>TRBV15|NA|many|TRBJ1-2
CATSRGQGGDGHGYTF
TGTGCCACCAGCAGAGGACAAGGCGGAGATGGCCATGGCTACACCTTC
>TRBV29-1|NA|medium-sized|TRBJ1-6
CSVRARGWDSPLHF
TGCAGCGTCCGTGCGAGGGGATGGGATTCACCCCTCCACTTT
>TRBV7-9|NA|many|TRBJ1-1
CASSERGTDTEAFF
TGTGCCAGCAGCGAACGGGGTACCGACACTGAAGCTTTCTTT
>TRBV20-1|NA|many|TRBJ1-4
CSARDPNGEKLFF
TGCAGTGCTAGAGATCCTAACGGGGAAAAACTGTTTTTT
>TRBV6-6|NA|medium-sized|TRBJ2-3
CASQTYGYTDTQYF
TGTGCCAGCCAGACCTATGGATACACAGATACGCAGTATTTT
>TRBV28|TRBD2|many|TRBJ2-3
CASSFGLAGGSTDTQYF
TGTGCCAGCAGTTTCGGGCTAGCGGGAGGGAGCACAGATACGCAGTATTTT
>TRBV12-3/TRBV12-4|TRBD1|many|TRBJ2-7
CASQRSGTGASHEQYF
TGTGCCAGCCAACGCTCCGGGACAGGCGCGTCCCACGAGCAGTACTTC
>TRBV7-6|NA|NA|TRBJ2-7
CASSLSPYEQYF
TGTGCCAGCAGCTTATCGCCCTACGAGCAGTACTTC